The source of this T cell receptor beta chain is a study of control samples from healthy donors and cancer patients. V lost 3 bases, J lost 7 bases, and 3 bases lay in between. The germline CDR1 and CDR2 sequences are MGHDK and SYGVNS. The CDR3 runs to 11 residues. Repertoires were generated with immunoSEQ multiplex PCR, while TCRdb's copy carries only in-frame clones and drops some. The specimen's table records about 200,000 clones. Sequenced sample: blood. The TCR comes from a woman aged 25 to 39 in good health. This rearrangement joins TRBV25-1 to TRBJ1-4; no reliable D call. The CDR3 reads CASSDGEKLFF. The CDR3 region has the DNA TGTGCCAGCAGTGACGGTGAAAAACTGTTTTTT.